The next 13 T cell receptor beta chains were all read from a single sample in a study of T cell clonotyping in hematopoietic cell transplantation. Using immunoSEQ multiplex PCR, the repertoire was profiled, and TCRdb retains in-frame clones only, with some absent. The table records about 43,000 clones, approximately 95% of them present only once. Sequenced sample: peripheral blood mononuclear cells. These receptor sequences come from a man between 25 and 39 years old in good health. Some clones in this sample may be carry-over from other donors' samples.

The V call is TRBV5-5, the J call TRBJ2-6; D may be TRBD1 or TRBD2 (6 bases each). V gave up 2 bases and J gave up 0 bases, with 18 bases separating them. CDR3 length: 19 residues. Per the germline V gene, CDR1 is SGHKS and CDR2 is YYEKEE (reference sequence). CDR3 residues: CASSFRRDILSSGANVLTF. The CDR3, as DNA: TGTGCCAGCAGCTTTCGGCGGGACATCCTTAGCTCTGGGGCCAACGTCCTGACTTTC.

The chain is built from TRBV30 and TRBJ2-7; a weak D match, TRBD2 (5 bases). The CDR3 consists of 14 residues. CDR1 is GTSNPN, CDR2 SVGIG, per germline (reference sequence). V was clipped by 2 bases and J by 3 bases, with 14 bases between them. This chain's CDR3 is CAWSPGVGDYEQYF. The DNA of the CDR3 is TGTGCCTGGAGTCCCGGGGTTGGCGACTACGAGCAGTACTTC. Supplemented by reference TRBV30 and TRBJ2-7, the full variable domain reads SQTIHQWPATLVQPVGSPLSLECTVEGTSNPNLYWYRQAAGRGLQLLFYSVGIGQISSEVPQNLSASRPQDRQFILSSKKLLLSDSGFYLCAWSPGVGDYEQYFGPGTRLTVT.

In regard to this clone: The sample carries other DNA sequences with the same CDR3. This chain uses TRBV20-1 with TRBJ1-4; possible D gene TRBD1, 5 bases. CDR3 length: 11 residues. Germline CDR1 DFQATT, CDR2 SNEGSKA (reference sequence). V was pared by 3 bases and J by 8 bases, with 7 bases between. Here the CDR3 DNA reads TGCAGTGCTAGGGGGGGAGAAAAACTGTTTTTT. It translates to CSARGGEKLFF.

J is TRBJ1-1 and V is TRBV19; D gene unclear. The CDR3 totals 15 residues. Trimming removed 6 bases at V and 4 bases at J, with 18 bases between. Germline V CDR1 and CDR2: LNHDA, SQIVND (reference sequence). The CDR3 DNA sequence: TGTGCCAGTAGGGATAGGGATGTCTCGTCCACTGAAGCTTTCTTT. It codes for CASRDRDVSSTEAFF.

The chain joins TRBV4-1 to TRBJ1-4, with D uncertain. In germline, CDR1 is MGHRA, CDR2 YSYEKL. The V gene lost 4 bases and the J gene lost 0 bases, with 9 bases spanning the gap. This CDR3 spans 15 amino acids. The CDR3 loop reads CASSPSGATNEKLFF. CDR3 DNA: TGCGCCAGCAGCCCCTCGGGAGCAACTAATGAAAAACTGTTTTTT.

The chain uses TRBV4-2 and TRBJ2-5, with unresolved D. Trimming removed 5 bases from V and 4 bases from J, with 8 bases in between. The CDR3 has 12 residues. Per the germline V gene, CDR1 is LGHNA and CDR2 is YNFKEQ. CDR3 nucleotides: TGTGCCAGCAGCGGGCAGTTAGAGACCCAGTACTTC. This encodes CASSGQLETQYF.

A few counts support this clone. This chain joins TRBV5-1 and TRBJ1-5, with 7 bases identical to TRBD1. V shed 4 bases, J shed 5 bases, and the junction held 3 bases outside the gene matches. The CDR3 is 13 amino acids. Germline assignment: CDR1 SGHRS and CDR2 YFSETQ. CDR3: CASSPGTDQPQHF. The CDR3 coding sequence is TGCGCCAGCAGCCCAGGGACAGATCAGCCCCAGCATTTT.

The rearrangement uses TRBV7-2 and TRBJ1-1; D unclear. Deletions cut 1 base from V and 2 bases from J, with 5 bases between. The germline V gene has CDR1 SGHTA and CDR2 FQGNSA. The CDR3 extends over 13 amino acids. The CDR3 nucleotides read TGTGCCAGCAGCTTAGTGGGAAACACTGAAGCTTTCTTT. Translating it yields CASSLVGNTEAFF.

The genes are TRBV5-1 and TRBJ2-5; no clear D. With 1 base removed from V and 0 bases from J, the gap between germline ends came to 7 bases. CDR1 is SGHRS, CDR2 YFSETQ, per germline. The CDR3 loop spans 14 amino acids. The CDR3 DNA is TGCGCCAGCAGCTTGTGGTCGGACCAAGAGACCCAGTACTTC. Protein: CASSLWSDQETQYF.

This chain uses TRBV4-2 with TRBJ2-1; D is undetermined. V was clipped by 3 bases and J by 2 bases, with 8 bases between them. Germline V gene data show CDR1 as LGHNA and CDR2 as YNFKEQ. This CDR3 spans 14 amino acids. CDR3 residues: CASSQADAYNEQFF. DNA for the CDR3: TGTGCCAGCAGCCAGGCCGATGCCTACAATGAGCAGTTCTTC.

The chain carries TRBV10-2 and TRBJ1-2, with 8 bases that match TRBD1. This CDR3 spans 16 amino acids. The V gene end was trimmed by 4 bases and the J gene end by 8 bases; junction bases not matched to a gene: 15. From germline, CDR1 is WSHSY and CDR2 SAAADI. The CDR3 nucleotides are TGCGCCAGCAGTGCCCCAGGACAGGGAATTTCTCAGGGCTACACCTTC. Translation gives CASSAPGQGISQGYTF.

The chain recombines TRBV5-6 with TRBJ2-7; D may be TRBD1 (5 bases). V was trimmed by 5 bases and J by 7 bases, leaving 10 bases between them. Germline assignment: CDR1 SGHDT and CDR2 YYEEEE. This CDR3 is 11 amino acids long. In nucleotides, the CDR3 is TGTGCCAGCAGTTCAGGGTGGGAGCAGTACTTC. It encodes CASSSGWEQYF.

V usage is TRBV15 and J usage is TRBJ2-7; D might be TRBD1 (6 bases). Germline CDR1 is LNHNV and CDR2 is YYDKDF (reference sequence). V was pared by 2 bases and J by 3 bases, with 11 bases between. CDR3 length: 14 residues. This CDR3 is CATSRRDNNYEQYF. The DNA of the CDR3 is TGTGCCACCAGCAGACGGGACAACAACTACGAGCAGTACTTC.